This T cell receptor (beta chain) was profiled in a study of T cells after yellow fever vaccination. J gave up 4 bases and V 0 bases, and 6 bases lay outside the gene matches. This CDR3 has 15 residues. CDR1 is SGDLS and CDR2 is YYNGEE in the germline V gene. This clonotype was observed a handful of times. TCRdb reanalysed the 5' RACE reads using MiXCR and keeps one entry per CDR3 protein. The sample yields 250,000 to 400,000 distinct CDR3 sequences, approximately 4% seen once. The material was PBMCs, obtained 5 days after the yellow fever booster vaccination. The source is a man in his late teens or twenties who received the YFV17D yellow fever vaccine. This chain links TRBV9 with TRBJ2-5, with 7 bases lining up with TRBD2. This chain's CDR3 is CASSVESGVVETQYF. Here the CDR3 DNA reads TGTGCCAGCAGCGTAGAGAGCGGGGTGGTAGAGACCCAGTACTTC.